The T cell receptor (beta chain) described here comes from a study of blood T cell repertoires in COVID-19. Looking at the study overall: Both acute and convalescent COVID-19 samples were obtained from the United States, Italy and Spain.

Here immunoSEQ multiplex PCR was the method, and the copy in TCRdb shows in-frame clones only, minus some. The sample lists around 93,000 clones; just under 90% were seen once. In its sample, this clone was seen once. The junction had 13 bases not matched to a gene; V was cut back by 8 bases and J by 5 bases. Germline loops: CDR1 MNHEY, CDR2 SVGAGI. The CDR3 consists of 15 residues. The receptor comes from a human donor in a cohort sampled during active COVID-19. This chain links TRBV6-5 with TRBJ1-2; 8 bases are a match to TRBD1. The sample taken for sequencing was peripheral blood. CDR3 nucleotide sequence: TGTGCCAGCCGAAACAGGGGGTGGGGAGGGTATGGCTACACCTTC. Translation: CASRNRGWGGYGYTF.